The source of this T cell receptor (beta chain) is a study of neoadjuvant anti-PD-1 for oral cavity cancer. Study in general: Patients without progression received a fourth nivolumab dose around day 43, then surgical resection on days 50-56. Study findings and constraints: Higher pretreatment blood Treg/Th17 ratios correlated with higher pretreatment blood and lower post-treatment tumor TCRbeta clonality.

The protocol was immunoSEQ multiplex PCR, while the TCRdb copy is restricted to in-frame clones and leaves out a portion. The sample lists 17,000 or so clones, approximately 61% seen once, with around 2.8% in the top ten. V was trimmed by 5 bases and J by 0 bases, leaving 14 bases between them. This CDR3 has 15 amino acids. Germline CDR1 is SGHTA and CDR2 is FQGNSA. Concerning this clone: Its target is unknown.

The patients had HPV-negative, locally advanced oral cavity squamous cell carcinoma. No culture or expansion preceded analysis of these blood cells. This clonotype was sampled from a person between 40 and 79 years old with oral cavity squamous cell carcinoma. The chain carries TRBV7-2 and TRBJ2-7; D unresolved. The material was PBMCs, obtained before nivolumab (anti-PD-1) treatment. The CDR3 spells CASSQMEKTSYEQYF. The CDR3, as DNA: TGTGCCAGCAGCCAGATGGAAAAAACCTCCTACGAGCAGTACTTC.